The clone carrying this TCR beta chain was detected only once. No antigen is known for it. This entry belongs to a study of T cell responses to AZD1222 COVID-19 vaccine. Study outcomes and limitations: Females outnumbered males among donors, who were mostly white British; clonal diversity was possibly underestimated. Recipients of two AZD1222 doses showed rising Spike-specific TCR breadth and depth. Reports indicate that nearly half of spike-specific TCRs are directed at unmutated variant regions.

Per the germline V gene, CDR1 is SGHRS and CDR2 is YFSETQ. This CDR3 contains 13 residues. Trimming took 5 bases from V and 5 from J; bases not matched to a gene: 5. Assay used: immunoSEQ multiplex PCR; TCRdb lists only in-frame clones, some missing. The sample consists of 150,000 or so clones, about 90% of them appearing once. The chain combines TRBV5-1 with TRBJ2-3; 7 nucleotides match TRBD2. The sequencing used peripheral blood, collected 28 days after the second AZD1222 dose. The sequence was obtained from an adult who received the AZD1222 COVID-19 vaccine. CDR3 nucleotides: TGCGCCAGCAGTCAGCTAGCGGAAGATACGCAGTATTTT. This gives the protein CASSQLAEDTQYF.